This T cell receptor (beta chain) appears in the sequencing data of a study of blood T cell repertoires in COVID-19. Only in-frame clones appear in the TCRdb table, and some are missing; sequencing was by immunoSEQ multiplex PCR. The profile covers about 140,000 clones, with around 81% appearing a single time and about 5% taken by the ten largest. The germline CDR1 and CDR2 sequences are MDHEN and SYDVKM. CDR3 length equals 13 residues. V dropped 3 bases and J dropped 6 bases, with 8 bases sitting between them. V is TRBV28 and J is TRBJ1-4; tentative D call: TRBD1 (6 bases). The sequence was obtained from a woman aged 45 to 65 with acute or convalescent COVID-19. Sequencing input: peripheral blood. The CDR3 here is CASSFPGDEKLFF. DNA of the CDR3: TGTGCCAGCAGTTTTCCAGGGGATGAAAAACTGTTTTTT.